Listed below are T cell receptor beta chains from one sample, sequenced in a study of blood T cell repertoires in COVID-19. TCRdb's copy holds only in-frame clones and misses some; the assay was immunoSEQ multiplex PCR. The sample carries fewer than 350,000 clones, roughly 85% recorded once. The sequenced material came from PBMCs or T cells enriched from blood (not recorded which). These receptors were collected from a woman aged 25-40 years who had been exposed to COVID-19. Each CDR3 is given with its conserved first and last residue. The D gene is left open where the match is weak. Only part of the rows carry a size: once, few, many, or a class if the clone is expanded.

V gene,J gene,clone size,D gene,CDR3 DNA,CDR3 protein
TRBV28,TRBJ1-6,NA,TRBD1,TGTGCCAGCAGTCCCCCGGGACAGCTCAATTCACCCCTCCACTTT,CASSPPGQLNSPLHF
TRBV7-3,TRBJ2-7,NA,NA,TGTGCCAGCAGTTGGGGCCACGAGCAGTACTTC,CASSWGHEQYF
TRBV7-9,TRBJ1-1,NA,NA,TGTGCCAGCAGCTTAGCCGGTTATACGGGGACTGAAGCTTTCTTT,CASSLAGYTGTEAFF
TRBV5-8,TRBJ2-7,once,NA,TGTGCCAGCAGCTTGGCGTACGAGCAGTACTTC,CASSLAYEQYF
TRBV3-1/TRBV3-2,TRBJ1-1,NA,TRBD1,TGTGCCAGCAGCCCCTCGGGACAGGGCCACCGGAACACTGAAGCTTTCTTT,CASSPSGQGHRNTEAFF
TRBV7-6,TRBJ2-7,NA,NA,TGTGCCAGCAGCTTCGGAGATCCATACGAGCAGTACTTC,CASSFGDPYEQYF
TRBV19,TRBJ2-7,NA,NA,TGTGCCAGTAGCAACCAGGGGTCTAGCTCCTACGAGCAGTACTTC,CASSNQGSSSYEQYF
TRBV7-9,TRBJ1-4,few,TRBD1,TGTGCCAGCAGCCCCGGACAGGATCTTAATGAAAAACTGTTTTTT,CASSPGQDLNEKLFF
TRBV18,TRBJ2-2,NA,TRBD2,TGTGCCAGCTCCCCAGCGGGGAAGGGGAACACCGGGGAGCTGTTTTTT,CASSPAGKGNTGELFF
TRBV9,TRBJ1-1,NA,TRBD1,TGTGCCAGCAGCGTAGTTAAGGGGGCAGACACTGAAGCTTTCTTT,CASSVVKGADTEAFF
TRBV28,TRBJ1-1,NA,TRBD1,TGTGCCAGCAGTCCTACGACAGGGTGGAACACTGAAGCTTTCTTT,CASSPTTGWNTEAFF
TRBV19,TRBJ2-3,NA,NA,TGTGCCAGTAGTATACGGTTTAGCACAGATACGCAGTATTTT,CASSIRFSTDTQYF
TRBV5-1,TRBJ2-7,NA,NA,TGCGCCAGCCGCGGGAACTACGAGCAGTACTTC,CASRGNYEQYF
TRBV19,TRBJ1-2,NA,NA,TGTGCCACCCCCCTGGGAGACTCCTACACCTTC,CATPLGDSYTF
TRBV5-1,TRBJ1-6,NA,NA,TGCGCCAGCAGCTTGGTAGGGGAAAATCGATCACCCCTCCACTTT,CASSLVGENRSPLHF
TRBV7-3,TRBJ2-7,NA,TRBD2,TGTGCCAGCAGCTTAATACGCCGAGGACTAGCTTCTTACGAGCAGTACTTC,CASSLIRRGLASYEQYF
TRBV5-1,TRBJ2-3,once,TRBD1,TGCGCCAGCAGCGTCGGGACAGGGCGCACAGATACGCAGTATTTT,CASSVGTGRTDTQYF
TRBV6-5,TRBJ1-4,NA,TRBD1,TGTGCCAGCAGGTCAGGGGGATCTAATGAAAAACTGTTTTTT,CASRSGGSNEKLFF
TRBV9,TRBJ1-1,once,NA,TGTGCCAGCAGCGTAGATGTTATGGGAGCTGAAGCTTTCTTT,CASSVDVMGAEAFF
TRBV28,TRBJ1-4,NA,TRBD1,TGTGCCAGCAGTTGGGGGACAGAACGGACGAAACTGTTTTTT,CASSWGTERTKLFF
TRBV24-1,TRBJ2-1,NA,NA,TGTGCCACCAGTGATGTCAGGTTGGACAGCCACAATGAGCAGTTCTTC,CATSDVRLDSHNEQFF
TRBV7-9,TRBJ1-2,NA,NA,TGTGCCAGCAGCTTCAATTCAGCAGACTTCTATGGCTACACCTTC,CASSFNSADFYGYTF
TRBV11-3,TRBJ2-2,NA,NA,TGTGCCAGCAGCTTGGATCCAGAGGTCGGGGAGCTGTTTTTT,CASSLDPEVGELFF
TRBV4-1,TRBJ1-2,few,NA,TGCGCCAGCAGCCAAACAGGGACACGAAACTATGGCTACACCTTC,CASSQTGTRNYGYTF
TRBV2,TRBJ1-3,NA,NA,TGTGCCAGGAGACAGGAGTCTGGAAACACCATATATTTT,CARRQESGNTIYF
TRBV15,TRBJ2-3,NA,TRBD2,TGTGCCACCAGCAGAAGAACGGGACTAGCAGGAGATACGCAGTATTTT,CATSRRTGLAGDTQYF
TRBV5-6,TRBJ1-3,NA,NA,TGTGCCAGCAGCTTGGAGCAGCGGTCTGGAAACACCATATATTTT,CASSLEQRSGNTIYF
TRBV7-2,TRBJ1-4,NA,TRBD1,TGTGCCAGCAGCCAGGGGGGAACTAATGAAAAACTGTTTTTT,CASSQGGTNEKLFF